The present TCR beta chain was sequenced within a study of molecular identifiers for immune sequencing clone quantification. Findings of the study overall: Because of identical TCR molecules sharing a barcode, sizes of highly expanded clones could be underestimated.

Naive CD8 libraries used roughly 17,000 to 1,100,000 sorted cells and 10%, 30% or 50% RNA. In regard to this clonotype: Its antigen is not known.

The CDR3 has 15 residues. CDR1 SEHNR and CDR2 FQNEAQ come from the germline V gene (reference sequence). The germline V and J ends were trimmed by 0 bases and 5 bases, with 13 bases remaining between them. With listed TCR primers and previously described methods, bulk TCR libraries were prepared. TCRdb processed the PCR reads anew with MiXCR; each CDR3 protein has one entry. In the table there are 400,000 to 600,000 distinct CDR3 sequences, around 23% of which are singletons. The TCR sequence derives from a human donor in good health. Some libraries in this study had Jurkat cell RNA spiked in. Specimen: naive CD8+ T cells from blood, with Jurkat cell RNA spiked in. Subset of the sample: FACS-sorted CD8+CD4-CCR7+CD45RA+ naive T cells. The rearrangement uses TRBV7-9 and TRBJ1-1; D is undetermined. The CDR3 protein is CASSLALGIDTEAFF. In DNA form, the CDR3 reads TGTGCCAGCAGCTTAGCGCTGGGGATAGATACTGAAGCTTTCTTT.